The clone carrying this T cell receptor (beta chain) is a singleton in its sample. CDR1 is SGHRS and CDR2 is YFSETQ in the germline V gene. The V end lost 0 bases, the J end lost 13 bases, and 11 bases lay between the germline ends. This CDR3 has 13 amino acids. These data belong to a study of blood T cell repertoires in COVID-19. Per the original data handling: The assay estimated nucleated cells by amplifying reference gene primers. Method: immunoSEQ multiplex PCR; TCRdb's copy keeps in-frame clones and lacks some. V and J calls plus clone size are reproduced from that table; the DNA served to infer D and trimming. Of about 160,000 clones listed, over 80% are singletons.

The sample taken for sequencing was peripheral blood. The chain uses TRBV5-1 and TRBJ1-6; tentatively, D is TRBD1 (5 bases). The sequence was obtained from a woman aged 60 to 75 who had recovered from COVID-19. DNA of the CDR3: TGCGCCAGCAGCTTGGGCCCCGGGGGGCCCCTCCACTTT. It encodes CASSLGPGGPLHF.